These T cell receptor beta chains were read from a single sample in a study of human T cells and chemical hapten exposure. TCRdb re-derived calls from the RACE reads in MiXCR, one entry per CDR3 protein. This table holds about 380,000 distinct CDR3 sequences, less than 6.5% found once. The sequences come from whole blood, collected in connection with sensitization to the hapten diphenylcyclopropenone (DPC). The receptors were gathered from a woman in her fifties or sixties with alopecia areata. Some clones in this sample may be carry-over from other donors' samples. CDR3s include the opening cysteine and the closing phenylalanine or tryptophan. A D gene is named only where the DNA matches it firmly. Rows give clone size only sometimes, using once, few, many, or a class for an expanded clone.

j_gene: TRBJ1-3
abundance: NA
d_gene: TRBD1
v_gene: TRBV5-6
CDR3aa: CASSILDRRLSGNTIYF
CDR3nt: TGTGCCAGCAGCATCCTGGACAGGCGACTTTCTGGAAACACCATATATTTT

j_gene: TRBJ2-3
abundance: NA
d_gene: NA
v_gene: TRBV10-3
CDR3aa: CAISGDGTTDTQYF
CDR3nt: TGTGCCATCAGTGGGGACGGGACCACAGATACGCAGTATTTT

j_gene: TRBJ2-1
abundance: many
d_gene: NA
v_gene: TRBV29-1
CDR3aa: CSVEGAAMSSYNEQFF
CDR3nt: TGCAGCGTTGAAGGAGCGGCGATGAGCTCCTACAATGAGCAGTTCTTC

j_gene: TRBJ2-3
abundance: few
d_gene: TRBD2
v_gene: TRBV18
CDR3aa: CASSPTSAGLAGPTDTQYF
CDR3nt: TGTGCCAGCTCACCGACCAGTGCGGGACTAGCGGGACCCACAGATACGCAGTATTTT

j_gene: TRBJ1-5
abundance: many
d_gene: NA
v_gene: TRBV6-5
CDR3aa: CASSYSTGGNQPQHF
CDR3nt: TGTGCCAGCAGTTACTCGACGGGGGGCAATCAGCCCCAGCATTTT

j_gene: TRBJ2-5
abundance: many
d_gene: NA
v_gene: TRBV3-1
CDR3aa: CASSQVLETQYF
CDR3nt: TGTGCCAGCAGCCAAGTCTTAGAGACCCAGTACTTC

j_gene: TRBJ2-7
abundance: many
d_gene: NA
v_gene: TRBV7-9
CDR3aa: CASSTYLPGTQYEQYF
CDR3nt: TGTGCCAGCAGCACCTATTTGCCCGGGACTCAATACGAGCAGTACTTC

j_gene: TRBJ1-2
abundance: NA
d_gene: NA
v_gene: TRBV12-3/TRBV12-4
CDR3aa: CASSYRENYGYTF
CDR3nt: TGTGCCAGCAGCTACAGGGAAAACTATGGCTACACCTTC

j_gene: TRBJ2-3
abundance: few
d_gene: NA
v_gene: TRBV29-1
CDR3aa: CSVEDGNTDTQYF
CDR3nt: TGCAGCGTTGAAGACGGGAACACAGATACGCAGTATTTT

j_gene: TRBJ2-1
abundance: many
d_gene: NA
v_gene: TRBV11-2
CDR3aa: CASSLGPSDEQFF
CDR3nt: TGTGCCAGCAGCTTAGGACCCTCCGATGAGCAGTTCTTC

j_gene: TRBJ1-1
abundance: few
d_gene: NA
v_gene: TRBV30
CDR3aa: CAWDRLNTEAFF
CDR3nt: TGTGCCTGGGACAGATTGAACACTGAAGCTTTCTTT

j_gene: TRBJ2-5
abundance: many
d_gene: TRBD2
v_gene: TRBV7-2
CDR3aa: CASSSTGLAGWETQYF
CDR3nt: TGTGCCAGCAGCTCCACGGGACTAGCGGGGTGGGAGACCCAGTACTTC

j_gene: TRBJ2-3
abundance: many
d_gene: TRBD1
v_gene: TRBV27
CDR3aa: CASSKQGTGGTDTQYF
CDR3nt: TGTGCCAGCAGTAAACAAGGGACAGGGGGCACAGATACGCAGTATTTT

j_gene: TRBJ1-5
abundance: many
d_gene: TRBD1
v_gene: TRBV7-9
CDR3aa: CASSSTGGVGNQPQHF
CDR3nt: TGTGCCAGCAGCTCGACAGGGGGGGTAGGCAATCAGCCCCAGCATTTT

j_gene: TRBJ1-4
abundance: many
d_gene: NA
v_gene: TRBV5-1
CDR3aa: CASSLQGGWEKLFF
CDR3nt: TGCGCCAGCAGCTTGCAGGGAGGATGGGAAAAACTGTTTTTT

j_gene: TRBJ2-7
abundance: many
d_gene: NA
v_gene: TRBV18
CDR3aa: CASSLDRGPSYEQYF
CDR3nt: TGTGCCAGCTCACTTGACCGGGGCCCCTCCTACGAGCAGTACTTC

j_gene: TRBJ1-1
abundance: NA
d_gene: NA
v_gene: TRBV20-1
CDR3aa: CSARGGESRGAEAFF
CDR3nt: TGCAGTGCTAGAGGGGGTGAGTCCCGGGGAGCTGAAGCTTTCTTT

j_gene: TRBJ1-5
abundance: few
d_gene: NA
v_gene: TRBV7-8
CDR3aa: CASSWGPQGYQPQHF
CDR3nt: TGTGCCAGCAGTTGGGGCCCACAGGGCTATCAGCCCCAGCATTTT

j_gene: TRBJ1-5
abundance: NA
d_gene: NA
v_gene: TRBV6-2/TRBV6-3
CDR3aa: CASATHSTDRAARDSNQPQHF
CDR3nt: TGTGCCAGCGCGACCCATTCAACCGACAGAGCCGCCCGCGATAGCAATCAGCCCCAGCATTTT

j_gene: TRBJ2-3
abundance: few
d_gene: TRBD2
v_gene: TRBV12-3/TRBV12-4
CDR3aa: CASSPSTSGGTDTQYF
CDR3nt: TGTGCCAGCAGTCCTTCGACTAGCGGGGGCACAGATACGCAGTATTTT

j_gene: TRBJ1-1
abundance: few
d_gene: NA
v_gene: TRBV6-6
CDR3aa: CASSYAPGRMNTEAFF
CDR3nt: TGTGCCAGCAGTTACGCGCCAGGGAGGATGAACACTGAAGCTTTCTTT

j_gene: TRBJ1-1
abundance: many
d_gene: NA
v_gene: TRBV10-3
CDR3aa: CATRGVNTEAFF
CDR3nt: TGTGCCACCCGGGGTGTGAACACTGAAGCTTTCTTT

j_gene: TRBJ1-1
abundance: NA
d_gene: TRBD1
v_gene: TRBV20-1
CDR3aa: CSARAQDRGQGTEAFF
CDR3nt: TGCAGTGCTAGAGCCCAGGACAGGGGGCAAGGAACTGAAGCTTTCTTT

j_gene: TRBJ2-3
abundance: many
d_gene: NA
v_gene: TRBV7-9
CDR3aa: CASSSRSVVGTDTQYF
CDR3nt: TGTGCCAGCAGCTCCCGGAGCGTGGTCGGAACAGATACGCAGTATTTT

j_gene: TRBJ2-7
abundance: many
d_gene: NA
v_gene: TRBV20-1
CDR3aa: CSAEVLRGWYEQYF
CDR3nt: TGCAGTGCCGAGGTCTTACGAGGATGGTACGAGCAGTACTTC

j_gene: TRBJ2-5
abundance: many
d_gene: NA
v_gene: TRBV5-1
CDR3aa: CASSLELSRGEETQYF
CDR3nt: TGCGCCAGCAGCTTGGAATTGTCCAGGGGGGAAGAGACCCAGTACTTC

j_gene: TRBJ2-1
abundance: many
d_gene: TRBD2
v_gene: TRBV20-1
CDR3aa: CSASERGSYNEQFF
CDR3nt: TGCAGTGCTAGCGAGCGGGGCTCCTACAATGAGCAGTTCTTC

j_gene: TRBJ2-3
abundance: many
d_gene: TRBD2
v_gene: TRBV6-2/TRBV6-3
CDR3aa: CATKGSAGSTDTQYF
CDR3nt: TGTGCCACCAAAGGCTCAGCGGGAAGCACAGATACGCAGTATTTT

j_gene: TRBJ2-7
abundance: NA
d_gene: TRBD1
v_gene: TRBV11-3
CDR3aa: CASSSPSTDRGAVWYEQYF
CDR3nt: TGTGCCAGCAGCTCTCCGTCGACGGACAGGGGGGCGGTGTGGTACGAGCAGTACTTC

j_gene: TRBJ2-7
abundance: few
d_gene: NA
v_gene: TRBV20-1
CDR3aa: CSARSLGSGYEQYF
CDR3nt: TGCAGTGCTAGGAGTCTGGGGAGCGGCTACGAGCAGTACTTC

j_gene: TRBJ2-1
abundance: many
d_gene: TRBD2
v_gene: TRBV3-1
CDR3aa: CASSLTSGSLNEQFF
CDR3nt: TGTGCCAGCAGCCTGACTAGCGGGAGCCTCAATGAGCAGTTCTTC

j_gene: TRBJ2-1
abundance: few
d_gene: NA
v_gene: TRBV6-1
CDR3aa: CASSEDSSYNEQFF
CDR3nt: TGTGCCAGCAGTGAAGACAGCTCCTACAATGAGCAGTTCTTC

j_gene: TRBJ2-7
abundance: many
d_gene: NA
v_gene: TRBV6-1
CDR3aa: CASSDRAHEQYF
CDR3nt: TGTGCCAGCAGTGACAGGGCCCACGAGCAGTACTTC

j_gene: TRBJ1-2
abundance: few
d_gene: TRBD1
v_gene: TRBV6-5
CDR3aa: CASSYVTTGGNDGYTF
CDR3nt: TGTGCCAGCAGTTACGTTACGACAGGGGGAAATGATGGCTACACCTTC

j_gene: TRBJ2-3
abundance: NA
d_gene: NA
v_gene: TRBV7-2
CDR3aa: CASSLEFPDTQYF
CDR3nt: TGTGCCAGCTCCCTAGAGTTTCCAGATACGCAGTATTTT

j_gene: TRBJ2-1
abundance: many
d_gene: TRBD2
v_gene: TRBV15
CDR3aa: CATSRQTSGSYNEQFF
CDR3nt: TGTGCCACCAGCAGACAGACTAGCGGCTCCTACAATGAGCAGTTCTTC

j_gene: TRBJ2-3
abundance: many
d_gene: NA
v_gene: TRBV12-3/TRBV12-4
CDR3aa: CASASTDTQYF
CDR3nt: TGTGCCAGCGCAAGCACAGATACGCAGTATTTT

j_gene: TRBJ2-2
abundance: many
d_gene: NA
v_gene: TRBV29-1
CDR3aa: CSVELGTGELFF
CDR3nt: TGCAGCGTTGAGTTGGGAACCGGGGAGCTGTTTTTT

j_gene: TRBJ1-3
abundance: NA
d_gene: NA
v_gene: TRBV5-1
CDR3aa: CASRRNPGEDRNTIYF
CDR3nt: TGCGCCAGCAGGAGGAACCCAGGGGAGGATAGAAACACCATATATTTT

j_gene: TRBJ1-5
abundance: many
d_gene: TRBD1
v_gene: TRBV2
CDR3aa: CASRADRGGNQPQHF
CDR3nt: TGTGCCAGCAGGGCGGACAGGGGTGGCAATCAGCCCCAGCATTTT

j_gene: TRBJ1-4
abundance: many
d_gene: TRBD1
v_gene: TRBV5-4
CDR3aa: CASSLGTGGSGEKLFF
CDR3nt: TGTGCCAGCAGCTTAGGGACAGGGGGAAGTGGTGAAAAACTGTTTTTT

j_gene: TRBJ1-5
abundance: few
d_gene: NA
v_gene: TRBV20-1
CDR3aa: CSASLGVGSNQPQHF
CDR3nt: TGCAGTGCTTCCTTAGGGGTAGGGAGCAATCAGCCCCAGCATTTT

j_gene: TRBJ1-3
abundance: few
d_gene: TRBD1
v_gene: TRBV7-9
CDR3aa: CASSSDRGGNTIYF
CDR3nt: TGTGCCAGCAGCTCCGACAGGGGAGGAAACACCATATATTTT

j_gene: TRBJ1-2
abundance: NA
d_gene: TRBD1
v_gene: TRBV6-2/TRBV6-3
CDR3aa: CASSFRGQGTGYTF
CDR3nt: TGTGCCAGCAGTTTCCGGGGACAGGGTACAGGCTACACCTTC

j_gene: TRBJ2-7
abundance: many
d_gene: NA
v_gene: TRBV6-6
CDR3aa: CASGGYDEQYF
CDR3nt: TGTGCCAGCGGGGGGTACGACGAGCAGTACTTC

j_gene: TRBJ2-7
abundance: many
d_gene: TRBD2
v_gene: TRBV12-3/TRBV12-4
CDR3aa: CASSFASGSLNEQYF
CDR3nt: TGTGCCAGCAGTTTCGCCAGCGGGAGTCTCAACGAGCAGTACTTC

j_gene: TRBJ1-5
abundance: few
d_gene: NA
v_gene: TRBV2
CDR3aa: CASRYRNSNQPQHF
CDR3nt: TGTGCCAGCAGGTACAGAAATAGCAATCAGCCCCAGCATTTT

j_gene: TRBJ2-1
abundance: many
d_gene: TRBD2
v_gene: TRBV6-2/TRBV6-3
CDR3aa: CASSWGLAPPRFF
CDR3nt: TGTGCCAGCAGTTGGGGACTAGCTCCCCCGAGATTCTTC

j_gene: TRBJ1-5
abundance: many
d_gene: TRBD1
v_gene: TRBV7-2
CDR3aa: CASSPQGGGQPQHF
CDR3nt: TGTGCCAGCAGCCCCCAGGGGGGGGGTCAGCCCCAGCATTTT

j_gene: TRBJ2-7
abundance: few
d_gene: NA
v_gene: TRBV3-1
CDR3aa: CASSQVSSYEQYF
CDR3nt: TGTGCCAGCAGCCAAGTGAGCTCCTACGAGCAGTACTTC

j_gene: TRBJ2-1
abundance: few
d_gene: NA
v_gene: TRBV18
CDR3aa: CASSPRQLHSSYNEQFF
CDR3nt: TGTGCCAGCTCCCCCAGACAATTGCACAGCTCCTACAATGAGCAGTTCTTC

j_gene: TRBJ2-7
abundance: NA
d_gene: NA
v_gene: TRBV5-1
CDR3aa: CASSLGQIGNEQYF
CDR3nt: TGCGCCAGCAGCTTGGGGCAGATCGGCAACGAGCAGTACTTC

j_gene: TRBJ2-3
abundance: NA
d_gene: TRBD2
v_gene: TRBV29-1
CDR3aa: CSVDTSGRVADTQYF
CDR3nt: TGCAGCGTTGATACTAGCGGGAGGGTAGCAGATACGCAGTATTTT

j_gene: TRBJ1-1
abundance: many
d_gene: NA
v_gene: TRBV10-3
CDR3aa: CAISESAGKGTEAFF
CDR3nt: TGTGCCATCAGTGAGTCGGCAGGGAAGGGAACTGAAGCTTTCTTT

j_gene: TRBJ2-1
abundance: few
d_gene: TRBD1
v_gene: TRBV6-1
CDR3aa: CASTLGQSNEQFF
CDR3nt: TGTGCCAGCACCTTGGGACAGTCCAATGAGCAGTTCTTC

j_gene: TRBJ1-1
abundance: few
d_gene: NA
v_gene: TRBV6-6
CDR3aa: CASGGRADFNTEAFF
CDR3nt: TGTGCCAGTGGGGGCCGGGCAGACTTCAACACTGAAGCTTTCTTT

j_gene: TRBJ2-6
abundance: few
d_gene: NA
v_gene: TRBV5-1
CDR3aa: CASSKDPVRAGANVLTF
CDR3nt: TGCGCCAGCAGCAAGGATCCTGTTAGGGCTGGGGCCAACGTCCTGACTTTC

j_gene: TRBJ1-5
abundance: NA
d_gene: TRBD1
v_gene: TRBV28
CDR3aa: CASRIWDRADQPQHF
CDR3nt: TGTGCCAGCAGGATTTGGGACAGGGCCGATCAGCCCCAGCATTTT